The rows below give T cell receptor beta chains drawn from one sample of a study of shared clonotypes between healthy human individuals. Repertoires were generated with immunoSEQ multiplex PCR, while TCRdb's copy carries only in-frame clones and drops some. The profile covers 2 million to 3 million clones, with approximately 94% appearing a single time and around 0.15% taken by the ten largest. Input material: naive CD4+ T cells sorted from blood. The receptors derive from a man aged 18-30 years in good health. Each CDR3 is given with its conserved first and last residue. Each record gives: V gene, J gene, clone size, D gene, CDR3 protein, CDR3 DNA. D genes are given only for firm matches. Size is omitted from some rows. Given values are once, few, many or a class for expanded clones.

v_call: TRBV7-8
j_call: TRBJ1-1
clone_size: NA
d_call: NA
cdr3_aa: CASSLARTGMNTEAFF
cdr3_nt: TGTGCCAGCAGCTTAGCGAGAACTGGAATGAACACTGAAGCTTTCTTT

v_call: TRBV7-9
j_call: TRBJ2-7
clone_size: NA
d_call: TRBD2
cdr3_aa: CASSLGTSYNEQYF
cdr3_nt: TGTGCCAGCAGCTTAGGGACTAGCTACAACGAGCAGTACTTC

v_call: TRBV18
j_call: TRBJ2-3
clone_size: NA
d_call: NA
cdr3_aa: CASRTSGSTDTQYF
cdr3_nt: TGTGCCAGCCGGACTTCTGGCAGCACAGATACGCAGTATTTT

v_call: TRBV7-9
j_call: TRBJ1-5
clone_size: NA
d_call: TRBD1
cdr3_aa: CASSIDRDQPQHF
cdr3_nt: TGTGCCAGCAGCATAGACAGGGATCAGCCCCAGCATTTT

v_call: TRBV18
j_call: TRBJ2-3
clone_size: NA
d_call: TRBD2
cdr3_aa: CASSPPSGRNPTQYF
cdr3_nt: TGTGCCAGCTCACCACCTAGCGGGAGAAATCCTACGCAGTATTTT

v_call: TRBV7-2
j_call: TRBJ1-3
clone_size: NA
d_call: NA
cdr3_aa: CASSLSQLSGNTIYF
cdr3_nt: TGTGCCAGCAGCTTGTCACAACTCTCTGGAAACACCATATATTTT

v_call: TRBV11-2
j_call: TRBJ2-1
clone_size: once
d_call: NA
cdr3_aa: CASSSHLGSRNEQFF
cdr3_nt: TGTGCCAGCAGCTCGCATTTGGGTAGCCGGAATGAGCAGTTCTTC

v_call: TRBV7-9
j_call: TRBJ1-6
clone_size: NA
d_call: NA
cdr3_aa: CASSLEGVFNSPLHF
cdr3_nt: TGTGCCAGCAGCTTAGAGGGGGTTTTCAATTCACCCCTCCACTTT

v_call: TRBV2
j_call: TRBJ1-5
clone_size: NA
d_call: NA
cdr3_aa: CASSLQGLGPQHF
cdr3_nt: TGTGCCAGCAGTCTACAGGGTTTAGGGCCCCAGCATTTT

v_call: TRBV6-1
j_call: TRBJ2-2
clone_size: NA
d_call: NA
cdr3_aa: CASSAQTVTGELFF
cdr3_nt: TGTGCCAGCAGTGCACAGACAGTCACCGGGGAGCTGTTTTTT

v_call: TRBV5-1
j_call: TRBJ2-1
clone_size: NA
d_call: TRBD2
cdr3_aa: CASAKSGGSSYNEQFF
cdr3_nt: TGCGCCAGCGCTAAAAGCGGGGGGAGCTCCTACAATGAGCAGTTCTTC

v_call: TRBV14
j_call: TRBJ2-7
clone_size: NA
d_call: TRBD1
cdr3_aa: CASSHWDRLSYEQYF
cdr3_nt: TGTGCCAGCAGCCACTGGGACAGATTGTCCTACGAGCAGTACTTC

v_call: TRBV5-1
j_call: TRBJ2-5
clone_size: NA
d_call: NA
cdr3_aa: CASSPGGRPQVQETQYF
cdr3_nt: TGCGCCAGCAGCCCCGGAGGGCGCCCTCAGGTGCAAGAGACCCAGTACTTC

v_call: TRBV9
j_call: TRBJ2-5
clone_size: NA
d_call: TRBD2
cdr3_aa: CASSVSHGGAETQYF
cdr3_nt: TGTGCCAGCAGCGTTAGCCACGGGGGGGCTGAGACCCAGTACTTC

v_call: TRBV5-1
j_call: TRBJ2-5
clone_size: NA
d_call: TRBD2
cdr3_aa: CASSVTSGGPQETQYF
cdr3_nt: TGCGCCAGCAGCGTGACTAGCGGGGGGCCTCAAGAGACCCAGTACTTC

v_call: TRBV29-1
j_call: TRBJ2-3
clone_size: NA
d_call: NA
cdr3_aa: CSSSSSNTDTQYF
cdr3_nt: TGCAGCTCCTCTAGCAGTAACACAGATACGCAGTATTTT

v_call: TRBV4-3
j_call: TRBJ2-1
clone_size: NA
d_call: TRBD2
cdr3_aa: CASSHGGLAGFYNEQFF
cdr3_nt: TGCGCCAGCAGCCATGGAGGACTAGCGGGTTTCTACAATGAGCAGTTCTTC